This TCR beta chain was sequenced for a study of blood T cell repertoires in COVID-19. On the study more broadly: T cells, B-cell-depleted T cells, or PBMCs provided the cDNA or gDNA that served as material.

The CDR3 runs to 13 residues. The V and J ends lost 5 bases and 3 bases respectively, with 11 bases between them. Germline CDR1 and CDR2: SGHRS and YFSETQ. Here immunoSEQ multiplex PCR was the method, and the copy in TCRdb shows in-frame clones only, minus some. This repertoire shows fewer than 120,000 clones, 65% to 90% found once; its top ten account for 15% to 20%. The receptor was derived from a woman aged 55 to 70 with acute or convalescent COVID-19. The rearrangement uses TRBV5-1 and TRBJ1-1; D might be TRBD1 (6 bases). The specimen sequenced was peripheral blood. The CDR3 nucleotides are TGCGCCAGCAGTAGGGGGAAGGACACTGAAGCTTTCTTT. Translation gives CASSRGKDTEAFF.